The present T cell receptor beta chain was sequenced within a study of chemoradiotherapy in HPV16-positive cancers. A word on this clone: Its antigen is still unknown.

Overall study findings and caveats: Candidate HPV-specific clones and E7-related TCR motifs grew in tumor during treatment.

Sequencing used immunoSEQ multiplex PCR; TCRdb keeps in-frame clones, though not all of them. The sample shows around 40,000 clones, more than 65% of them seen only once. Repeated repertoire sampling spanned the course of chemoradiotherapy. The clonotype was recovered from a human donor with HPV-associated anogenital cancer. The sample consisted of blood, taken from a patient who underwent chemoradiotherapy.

The CDR3 loop is CAISDSQVYGYTF. For the CDR3, the DNA is TGTGCCATCAGTGATTCACAGGTCTATGGCTACACCTTC. The chain couples TRBV10-3 to TRBJ1-2; possible D gene TRBD1, 5 bases. This CDR3 region has 13 residues. V gave up 3 bases and J gave up 4 bases, with 9 bases separating them. The V gene's germline CDR1 is ENHRY and CDR2 SYGVKD.